This T cell receptor beta chain was captured by sequencing in a study of cytomegalovirus exposure and HLA in healthy donors. The CDR3 covers 13 residues. CDR1 MNHNS and CDR2 SASEGT come from the germline V gene. Trimming took off 6 bases at V and 3 bases at J, with 12 bases between the two ends. This PCR relied on a set of 60 Vbeta primers and 13 Jbeta primers. Assay: immunoSEQ multiplex PCR; the TCRdb copy retains only in-frame clones and omits some. The repertoire holds about 100,000 clones, with roughly 73% as singletons. To note about this clone: No antigen is known for it.

Study outcomes and limitations: Diagnosis of cytomegalovirus status made by the classifier reportedly showed high specificity and sensitivity.

The V and J genes are TRBV6-1 and TRBJ2-7, with a weak D call TRBD2 (5 bases). The TCR originated in a woman between 40 and 50 years old in good health and CMV-seronegative. Sequenced material: PBMCs. The CDR3 reads CASSLDGVYEQYF. CDR3 nucleotides: TGTGCCAGCAGCCTGGACGGGGTCTACGAGCAGTACTTC.